The next 26 T cell receptor beta chains were all read from a single sample in a study of T cells in Graves' hyperthyroidism and ophthalmopathy. Researchers amplified the TCR beta CDR3 regions from RNA transcripts. Initially, a first-round RT-PCR of the TCR CDR3 employed the HTBI primer set. One entry per CDR3 protein, called by TCRdb with MiXCR from the multiplex PCR reads. The data contain 350,000 or so distinct CDR3 sequences, 15% to 20% of them seen just once; the ten biggest clones take up around 15%. The source material was blood. The receptors come from a middle-aged woman with Graves' ophthalmopathy.

This clonotype was picked up many times. The V and J genes are TRBV7-8 and TRBJ2-5; the match to TRBD2 covers 7 bases. The V gene's germline CDR1 is SGHVS and CDR2 FQNEAQ. After removal of 5 bases from V and 7 bases from J, the junction contained 10 bases not matched to a gene. The CDR3 has 14 residues. The CDR3 DNA is TGTGCCAGCAGCCAAAGGGGAGGGGAGATGACCCAGTACTTC. Translation gives CASSQRGGEMTQYF. The variable domain in full, with the rest retrieved from reference TRBV7-8 and TRBJ2-5, is GAGVSQSPRYKVAKRGQDVALRCDPISGHVSLFWYQQALGQGPEFLTYFQNEAQLDKSGLPSDRFFAERPEGSVSTLKIQRTQQEDSAVYLCASSQRGGEMTQYFGPGTRLLVL.

The table lists this clonotype with many counts. The chain couples TRBV7-3 to TRBJ2-6; D is undetermined. Per germline, CDR1 SGHTA and CDR2 FQGTGA. This CDR3 is built from 15 residues. Trimming removed 5 bases from V and 0 bases from J, with 8 bases in between. Here the CDR3 reads CASSPQNSGANVLTF. DNA of the CDR3: TGTGCCAGCAGCCCCCAGAACTCTGGGGCCAACGTCCTGACTTTC.

This clonotype was counted ten times or more. The chain uses TRBV7-8 and TRBJ2-2; unclear D gene. Trimming removed 1 base from V and 7 bases from J, with 10 bases in between. CDR1 and CDR2 (germline): SGHVS, FQNEAQ. CDR3 size: 14 residues. CDR3 nucleotide sequence: TGTGCCAGCAGCTTAGGCAGGTTGAGCGGGGAGCTGTTTTTT. As protein: CASSLGRLSGELFF. The full variable domain, its missing parts supplied by reference TRBV7-8 and TRBJ2-2, is GAGVSQSPRYKVAKRGQDVALRCDPISGHVSLFWYQQALGQGPEFLTYFQNEAQLDKSGLPSDRFFAERPEGSVSTLKIQRTQQEDSAVYLCASSLGRLSGELFFGEGSRLTVL.

This clonotype was observed many times. The chain carries TRBV6-1 and TRBJ1-2, with a weak D call TRBD1 (5 bases). The CDR3 totals 14 residues. V shed 6 bases and J shed 2 bases, with 13 bases lying between them. Germline V gene data show CDR1 as MNHNS and CDR2 as SASEGT. In DNA, the CDR3 is TGTGCCAGCAGCCAAACGACAGAGAACTATGGCTACACCTTC. It specifies CASSQTTENYGYTF.

The table lists this clonotype with many counts. V is TRBV7-2 and J is TRBJ2-2, with 8 positions matching TRBD2. Trimming cost V 6 bases and J 5 bases; bases outside gene matches: 5. The germline V gene has CDR1 SGHTA and CDR2 FQGNSA. This CDR3 is 14 amino acids long. Here the CDR3 DNA reads TGTGCCAGCAGGATCGGGGGGGCGACCGGGGAGCTGTTTTTT. It codes for CASRIGGATGELFF.

There are many counts of this clonotype. For the CDR3, the DNA is TGTGCCAGCAGCTCCCTAAATAGCAATCAGCCCCAGCATTTT. This gives the protein CASSSLNSNQPQHF. The chain recombines TRBV27 with TRBJ1-5, with unresolved D. Looked up from germline, CDR1 is MNHEY and CDR2 is SMNVEV (reference sequence). The ends were cut back, 6 bases at V and 0 bases at J, with 9 bases in the middle. The CDR3 spans 14 residues.

This clonotype was counted many times. V usage is TRBV12-3 or TRBV12-4 and J usage is TRBJ2-2, with 7 bases fitting TRBD2. Trimming at V came to 6 bases and at J to 3 bases, leaving 4 bases not matched to a gene. The CDR3 is 14 amino acids. This CDR3 reads CASRSGEDTGELFF. The CDR3 nucleotides read TGTGCCAGCAGGAGCGGGGAGGACACCGGGGAGCTGTTTTTT.

This clonotype was detected only a few times. The CDR3 nucleotides are TGCGCCAGCAGCCAAGGAAATTATCCGGGCTCGCTAGCGGGAGGTTTCCCCCAAGAGACCCAGTACTTC. Its translation is CASSQGNYPGSLAGGFPQETQYF. V gene TRBV4-1 combines with J gene TRBJ2-5; 11 bases align to TRBD2. This CDR3 is built from 23 residues. Germline V lookup: CDR1 MGHRA, CDR2 YSYEKL. The V and J ends lost 1 base and 1 base, in that order; junction bases with no gene match: 23.

Ten or more counts support this clonotype. V gene TRBV19 combines with J gene TRBJ2-4; no clear D gene. Trimming took off 3 bases at V and 0 bases at J, with 6 bases between the two ends. Germline V gene lookup returns CDR1 LNHDA and CDR2 SQIVND (reference sequence). The CDR3 consists of 14 residues. CDR3 protein: CASSMRTAKNIQYF. The CDR3 DNA reads TGTGCCAGTAGTATGCGGACAGCCAAAAACATTCAGTACTTC.

This clonotype was recorded many times. The chain combines TRBV28 with TRBJ1-1; no firm D call. There are 13 residues in the CDR3. Looked up from germline, CDR1 is MDHEN and CDR2 is SYDVKM. V gave up 3 bases and J gave up 7 bases, with 12 bases separating them. CDR3 DNA sequence: TGTGCCAGCAGTTTGTCGTATGAGGGTGAAGCTTTCTTT. Amino acids: CASSLSYEGEAFF.

This clonotype was detected many times. This rearrangement joins TRBV20-1 to TRBJ2-7, with 9 bases that match TRBD2. CDR1 and CDR2 from the germline V gene are DFQATT and SNEGSKA (reference sequence). J was trimmed by 2 bases and V by 1 base; bases with no gene match: 3. CDR3 length equals 14 residues. The CDR3 sequence: CSARGLAEPYEQYF. CDR3 bases: TGCAGTGCTAGAGGACTAGCGGAGCCCTACGAGCAGTACTTC.

This clonotype was seen repeatedly, ten times or more. The rearrangement links TRBV25-1 to TRBJ2-7, with 9 nucleotides matching TRBD2. J gave up 6 bases and V 1 base, and 10 bases lay outside the gene matches. The CDR3 totals 16 residues. Germline assignment: CDR1 MGHDK and CDR2 SYGVNS. The CDR3 region has the DNA TGTGCCAGCAGTGAATTTTGGATAGCGGGAGCTGGCGAGCAGTACTTC. Its protein product is CASSEFWIAGAGEQYF.

This clonotype appeared a few times. The chain recombines TRBV29-1 with TRBJ1-2, with D perhaps matching TRBD1 (5 bases). Germline V gene lookup returns CDR1 SQVTM and CDR2 ANQGSEA. This CDR3 region has 17 residues. Trimming cost V 0 bases and J 5 bases, with 22 bases left between them. In DNA form, the CDR3 reads TGCAGCGTTGAAGATTCAAGACCTCGGGACTTATGGTATGGCTACACCTTC. This encodes CSVEDSRPRDLWYGYTF. Filled out from reference TRBV29-1 and TRBJ1-2, the complete variable domain reads SAVISQKPSRDICQRGTSLTIQCQVDSQVTMMFWYRQQPGQSLTLIATANQGSEATYESGFVIDKFPISRPNLTFSTLTVSNMSPEDSSIYLCSVEDSRPRDLWYGYTFGSGTRLTVV.

J is TRBJ1-5 and V is TRBV20-1, with D unresolved. Germline loops: CDR1 DFQATT, CDR2 SNEGSKA (reference sequence). The CDR3 is 14 residues long. V was pared by 6 bases and J by 7 bases, with 19 bases between. The CDR3 here is CSARSVIGFQPQHF. CDR3 bases: TGCAGTGCCAGAAGCGTTATAGGGTTCCAGCCCCAGCATTTT.

This clonotype was picked up many times. The chain combines TRBV12-3 or TRBV12-4 with TRBJ1-1, with D maybe TRBD1 (6 bases). The CDR3 covers 13 residues. Trimming stripped 6 bases from V and 6 bases from J, with 14 bases between. CDR3 sequence reads: CASSPFKGAEAFF. CDR3 DNA: TGTGCCAGCAGCCCTTTTAAGGGGGCTGAAGCTTTCTTT.

This clonotype was counted at least ten times. Germline is not matched at one junction end, which may reflect a read error. The gene calls are TRBV28 and TRBJ2-7; D may match TRBD1 or TRBD2 (6 bases each). The CDR3 contains 14 residues. Germline CDR1 reads MDHEN; CDR2 reads SYDVKM. DNA of the CDR3: TGTGCCAGCAGTTTCATTAGGGGGGTCAACGAGCGGTACTTC. Its protein product is CASSFIRGVNERYF.

In this sample, this clonotype turned up once. The chain is built from TRBV12-3 or TRBV12-4 and TRBJ2-7; 9 bases fit TRBD1. V gave up 5 bases and J gave up 4 bases; unmatched junction bases: 9. The CDR3 spans 15 residues. Here the CDR3 DNA reads TGTGCCAGCAGTGTTACCGGGACAGGGACGTACGAGCAGTACTTC. It encodes CASSVTGTGTYEQYF.

This clonotype was observed many times. The chain combines TRBV10-3 with TRBJ2-7, with 7 bases lining up with TRBD1. CDR1 is ENHRY and CDR2 is SYGVKD in the germline V gene. The CDR3 is 12 amino acids. The CDR3: CAIGDSPYEQYF. The DNA for the CDR3 is TGTGCTATTGGGGACAGCCCCTACGAGCAGTACTTC.

This clonotype was picked up many times. The rearrangement joins TRBV25-1 to TRBJ2-7, with no clear D. Germline V gives CDR1 MGHDK, CDR2 SYGVNS. The ends were cut back, 0 bases at V and 1 base at J, with 7 bases in the middle. This CDR3 region has 14 residues. In DNA form, the CDR3 reads TGTGCCAGCAGTGAATATTTCGGGTCCTACGAGCAGTACTTC. Encoded protein: CASSEYFGSYEQYF.

The rearrangement joins TRBV3-1 to TRBJ1-5; the D is unclear. The CDR3 covers 13 residues. V shed 2 bases and J shed 6 bases, with 8 bases lying between them. Germline V CDR1 and CDR2: LGHDT, YNNKEL (reference sequence). Here the CDR3 reads CASSQRRTQPQHF. The CDR3 coding sequence is TGTGCCAGCAGCCAAAGGCGGACTCAGCCCCAGCATTTT.

This clonotype occurred many times. The V gene is TRBV3-1, the J gene TRBJ2-5; D unclear. CDR1 and CDR2 from the germline V gene are LGHDT and YNNKEL (reference sequence). The germline V and J ends were trimmed by 1 base and 6 bases, with 12 bases remaining between them. The CDR3 contains 14 residues. CDR3 loop: CASSQGRAEKTQYF. The CDR3 DNA reads TGTGCCAGCAGCCAAGGACGCGCAGAGAAGACCCAGTACTTC.

V and J are TRBV11-1 and TRBJ1-2; 7 bases align to TRBD1. The V gene end was trimmed by 4 bases and the J gene end by 6 bases; junction bases not matched to a gene: 8. The germline CDR1 and CDR2 sequences are SGHAT and FQDESV (reference sequence). CDR3 size: 14 residues. The CDR3, as DNA: TGTGCCAGCAGCTCCAACAGGGGATCGCATGGCTACACCTTC. Its translation is CASSSNRGSHGYTF.

In this sample, this clonotype turned up many times. The chain carries TRBV2 and TRBJ1-1; a weak D match, TRBD1 (5 bases). CDR1 SNHLY and CDR2 FYNNEI come from the germline V gene. V was pared by 2 bases and J by 3 bases, with 16 bases between. There are 16 residues in the CDR3. CDR3 region: CASSERWGVVDTEAFF. DNA of the CDR3: TGTGCCAGCAGTGAACGTTGGGGGGTAGTGGACACTGAAGCTTTCTTT.

The chain uses TRBV28 and TRBJ1-5; TRBD1 agrees at 12 bases. Germline V CDR1 and CDR2: MDHEN, SYDVKM. Trimming took 4 bases from V and 5 from J; bases not matched to a gene: 9. This CDR3 has 17 residues. CDR3 nucleotide sequence: TGTGCCAGCAGTTCGATCAGGGGGACAGGGGGCGATCAGCCCCAGCATTTT. This translates into CASSSIRGTGGDQPQHF.

This clonotype was counted ten times or more. V is TRBV19 and J is TRBJ2-5, with 13 bases that match TRBD2. This CDR3 has 15 residues. The ends lost 10 bases at V and 5 bases at J; junction bases unmatched: 10. CDR1 is LNHDA, CDR2 SQIVND, per germline (reference sequence). CDR3 sequence: CATSYGTSGMETQYF. In DNA, the CDR3 is TGTGCCACCTCCTACGGGACTAGCGGGATGGAGACCCAGTACTTC.

This clonotype has a count of ten or more. The V gene is TRBV6-2 or TRBV6-3, the J gene TRBJ2-2, with 9 bases lining up with TRBD2. V shed 1 base, J shed 0 bases, and the junction held 9 bases outside the gene matches. The CDR3 covers 19 residues. Germline CDR1 is MNHEY and CDR2 is SVGEGT. The CDR3 is CASSYYSLGGRANTGELFF. In DNA form, the CDR3 reads TGTGCCAGCAGTTACTATTCCCTCGGCGGGAGGGCGAACACCGGGGAGCTGTTTTTT.